A selection of T cell receptor beta chains follows, all from one sample in a study of shared clonotypes between healthy human individuals. TCRdb keeps only in-frame clones here, not all; method: immunoSEQ multiplex PCR. The sample lists some 380,000 clones, 96% occurring once. Sequencing was carried out using memory CD8+ T cells sorted from blood. All receptors derive from a man aged 25-40 years in good health. Each CDR3 is given with its conserved first and last residue. D genes are given only for firm matches. A row's size may be missing; if present it is once, few, many or a size class.

v_gene	abundance	j_gene	d_gene	CDR3nt	CDR3aa
TRBV5-1	-	TRBJ2-5	-	TGCGCCAGCAGCTTGCCGGAAAAAGAGACCCAGTACTTC	CASSLPEKETQYF
TRBV19	once	TRBJ2-6	-	TGTGCCAGTAGTATACTGGTGGGCTCTGGGGCCAACGTCCTGACTTTC	CASSILVGSGANVLTF
TRBV5-6	-	TRBJ2-7	-	TGTGCCAGCAGCTTGGACGGGTACGAGCAGTACTTC	CASSLDGYEQYF
TRBV5-6	-	TRBJ2-1	-	TGTGCCAGCAGCCGACTAGCCTACAATGAGCAGTTCTTC	CASSRLAYNEQFF
TRBV9	-	TRBJ2-1	TRBD2	TGTGCCAGCAGCGCCCAGCGGGAGGGCTGGTGGCAGCCCTACAATGAGCAGTTCTTC	CASSAQREGWWQPYNEQFF
TRBV4-1	-	TRBJ2-1	-	TGCGCCAGCAGCCAAGAAGGGAACCCGGTCGAGCAGTTCTTC	CASSQEGNPVEQFF
TRBV2	-	TRBJ1-2	-	TGTGCCAGCAGTGACAGGGCTGGTGGCTACACCTTC	CASSDRAGGYTF
TRBV25-1	-	TRBJ2-6	-	TGTGCCAGCAGCTTGACAAGGACGTACTCTGGGGCCAACGTCCTGACTTTC	CASSLTRTYSGANVLTF
TRBV27	-	TRBJ1-2	-	TGTGCCAGCAGTCCCGTTTTTCCCGAGGATGGCTACACCTTC	CASSPVFPEDGYTF
TRBV5-3	-	TRBJ2-5	TRBD1	TGTGCCAGAAGCTCCCGACCGGGACAGTCTCAAGAGACCCAGTACTTC	CARSSRPGQSQETQYF
TRBV5-1	-	TRBJ2-7	TRBD2	TGCGCCAGCAGCTGGGCGGGACTAGCGGCCCACGGGGCCAGCGAGCAGTACTTC	CASSWAGLAAHGASEQYF
TRBV7-9	-	TRBJ2-1	-	TGTGCCAGCAGCTCCTCCAGGGATGAGCAGTTCTTC	CASSSSRDEQFF
TRBV20-1	-	TRBJ2-7	-	TGCAGTGCTAGCGTTTCCTACGAGCAGTACTTC	CSASVSYEQYF
TRBV5-1	-	TRBJ2-5	TRBD2	TGCGCCAGCAGCTTGGATCCTAGCGGGAGGTTAGTGGAGACCCAGTACTTC	CASSLDPSGRLVETQYF
TRBV7-6	-	TRBJ2-7	TRBD2	TGTGCCAGCAGCTTAGTTAGCGGGAGGTCCTACGAGCAGTACTTC	CASSLVSGRSYEQYF
TRBV5-6	-	TRBJ1-4	-	TGTGCCAGCAGCTTGTATAGACTCAATGAAAAACTGTTTTTT	CASSLYRLNEKLFF
TRBV7-8	-	TRBJ1-5	TRBD1	TGTGCCAGCAGCCCCCCCGACAGGGGGTTCAATCAGCCCCAGCATTTT	CASSPPDRGFNQPQHF
TRBV6-1	-	TRBJ1-1	-	TGTGCCAGCAGTGAACGGATGAACACTGAAGCTTTCTTT	CASSERMNTEAFF
TRBV28	-	TRBJ1-4	-	TGTGCCAGCAGTTTAGGGGGCGCAACTAATGAAAAACTGTTTTTT	CASSLGGATNEKLFF
TRBV11-3	-	TRBJ1-4	-	TGTGCCAGCGGAGCCGACAGGCTGGGGGAAAAACTGTTTTTT	CASGADRLGEKLFF
TRBV6-5	-	TRBJ1-4	TRBD1	TGTGCCAGCAGCTTCAGGGGGCGGAATGAAAAACTGTTTTTT	CASSFRGRNEKLFF
TRBV9	-	TRBJ2-2	-	TGTGCCAGCAGCGACCGACTACTTACCTTCACCGGGGAGCTGTTTTTT	CASSDRLLTFTGELFF
TRBV28	-	TRBJ1-5	-	TGTGCCAGCAGTATAGGGGGTCAGCCCCAGCATTTT	CASSIGGQPQHF
TRBV4-2	-	TRBJ1-5	TRBD1	TGTGCCAGCAGCCGCGGGACAGACAATCAGCCCCAGCATTTT	CASSRGTDNQPQHF
TRBV6-5	-	TRBJ1-2	-	TGTGCCAGCAGCGACCCGAGATGGACAGACGGCTACACCTTC	CASSDPRWTDGYTF
TRBV25-1	-	TRBJ2-1	-	TGTGCCAGCAGTCAGACGGACTTCTTCAATGAGCAGTTCTTC	CASSQTDFFNEQFF
TRBV2	-	TRBJ2-7	-	TGTGCCGCGGAAAGCGGTCCCTCCTACGAGCAGTACTTC	CAAESGPSYEQYF
TRBV27	once	TRBJ2-7	-	TGTGCCAGCAGTTTAATGCGGGGAATCAAGTACTTC	CASSLMRGIKYF
TRBV27	-	TRBJ2-7	TRBD1	TGTGCCAGCAGTTTACTATCCCCAGGGGGCGAGCAGTACTTC	CASSLLSPGGEQYF